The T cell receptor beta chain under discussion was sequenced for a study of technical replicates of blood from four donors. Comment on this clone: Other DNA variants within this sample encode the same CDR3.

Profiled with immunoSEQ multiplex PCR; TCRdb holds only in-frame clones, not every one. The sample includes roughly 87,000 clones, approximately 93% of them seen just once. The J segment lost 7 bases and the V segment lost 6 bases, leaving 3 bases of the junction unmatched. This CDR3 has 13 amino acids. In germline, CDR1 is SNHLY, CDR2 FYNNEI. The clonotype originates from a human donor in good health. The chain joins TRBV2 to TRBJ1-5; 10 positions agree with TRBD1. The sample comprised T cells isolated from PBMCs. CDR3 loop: CASRGTGDQPQHF. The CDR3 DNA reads TGTGCCAGCAGAGGGACAGGGGACCAGCCCCAGCATTTT.